These T cell receptor beta chains were read from a single sample in a study of blood T cell repertoires in COVID-19. TCRdb's table, derived via immunoSEQ multiplex PCR, lists solely in-frame clones and lacks some. The data hold roughly 150,000 clones, with roughly four fifths observed a single time. Sequenced material: peripheral blood. All receptors derive from an elderly woman with acute or convalescent COVID-19. Each CDR3 is given with its conserved first and last residue. Each record gives: V gene, D gene, clone size, J gene, CDR3 DNA, CDR3 protein. D genes are given only for firm matches. Clone size is stated in some rows and not others, as once, few, many or a class when expanded.

>TRBV10-3|-|-|TRBJ1-5
TGTGCCACCTCGCCTCCCGGACTCGCGCCTGGCAATCAGCCCCAGCATTTT
CATSPPGLAPGNQPQHF
>TRBV28|TRBD2|-|TRBJ2-4
TGTGCCAGCAGCCCACCGGGACTACTCCTCAAAAACATTCAGTACTTC
CASSPPGLLLKNIQYF
>TRBV12-3/TRBV12-4|-|-|TRBJ2-1
TGTGCCAGCAGTTTACGGAATGAGCAGTTCTTC
CASSLRNEQFF
>TRBV28|TRBD2|-|TRBJ2-7
TGTGCCAGCAGCATAAGGGAGCGGGGCTACGAGCAGTACTTC
CASSIRERGYEQYF
>TRBV11-1|-|-|TRBJ2-1
TGTGCCAGCAGCCCATATCAGGGACTCAACCATGAGCAGTTCTTC
CASSPYQGLNHEQFF
>TRBV5-1|-|once|TRBJ1-2
TGCGCCAGCAGCTTGGCATTCTATGGCTACACCTTC
CASSLAFYGYTF
>TRBV2|-|-|TRBJ2-5
TGTGCCAGCAGTGATCCCAGGGGGACCCAGTACTTC
CASSDPRGTQYF
>TRBV14|-|once|TRBJ1-1
TGTGCCAGCAGCCAAGAGGTTTGGGGGCGGAACACTGAAGCTTTCTTT
CASSQEVWGRNTEAFF
>TRBV18|-|-|TRBJ2-5
TGTGCCAGCTCACCACCCTCCCAGGGAAGGGAGACCCAGTACTTC
CASSPPSQGRETQYF
>TRBV5-1|-|-|TRBJ2-1
TGCGCCAGCAGCTTGGGACCTCTTTCGGGGCAGTTCTTC
CASSLGPLSGQFF
>TRBV9|TRBD1|-|TRBJ2-7
TGTGCCAGCAGCTATACGGGACAGAAGACCTACGAGCAGTACTTC
CASSYTGQKTYEQYF
>TRBV7-2|-|-|TRBJ2-7
TGTGCCAGCAGCTTGGGGTGGGGCAACACCTACGAGCAGTACTTC
CASSLGWGNTYEQYF
>TRBV6-5|TRBD2|-|TRBJ2-7
TGTGCCAGCAGTTACTCGAGGGTAGCGGGGTCCCACGAGCAGTACTTC
CASSYSRVAGSHEQYF
>TRBV28|-|-|TRBJ2-3
TGTGCCAGCAGTGGACTATACACAGATACGCAGTATTTT
CASSGLYTDTQYF
>TRBV5-1|-|-|TRBJ1-1
TGCGCCAGCAGCCCGCTGGGAGTGAACACTGAAGCTTTCTTT
CASSPLGVNTEAFF
>TRBV5-1|-|-|TRBJ1-1
TGCGCCAGCGGGGACATGCACCCTGAAGCTTTCTTT
CASGDMHPEAFF
>TRBV7-9|-|many|TRBJ2-2
TGTGCCAGCAGCTTAGCGCTAGGGACAGGGGAGCTGTTTTTT
CASSLALGTGELFF
>TRBV5-6|TRBD2|-|TRBJ2-5
TGTGCCAGCAGCACGGGACTAGGGGAGACCCAGTACTTC
CASSTGLGETQYF
>TRBV5-6|-|-|TRBJ1-3
TGTGCCAGCAGCTTACAAGGACTGAGGTACTCTGGAAACACCATATATTTT
CASSLQGLRYSGNTIYF
>TRBV19|-|-|TRBJ2-2
TGTGTCCCCACTCCCTCCCCGGTCGGGGAGCTGTTTTTT
CVPTPSPVGELFF
>TRBV11-2|TRBD1|few|TRBJ2-2
TGTGCCAGCAGCCCCTTAAAACGGGGACAGGGGATCGGGGAGCTGTTTTTT
CASSPLKRGQGIGELFF
>TRBV28|-|-|TRBJ1-2
TGTGCCAGCAGTTTGGGGCACTATGGCTACACCTTC
CASSLGHYGYTF
>TRBV18|-|-|TRBJ2-2
TGTGCCAGCTCACCACCACAGCCAAACACCGGGGAGCTGTTTTTT
CASSPPQPNTGELFF
>TRBV9|-|-|TRBJ1-3
TGTGCCAGCAGCGTAGACCGGGGGGGTTCTGGAAACACCATATATTTT
CASSVDRGGSGNTIYF
>TRBV7-3|TRBD2|-|TRBJ2-3
TGTGCCAGCAGCCTGGGCGTAGCGGGGGAACCAGATACGCAGTATTTT
CASSLGVAGEPDTQYF
>TRBV4-2|TRBD2|-|TRBJ2-7
TGTGCCAGCAGCCAAGTGGGGACTAGGGGCGAGCAGTACTTC
CASSQVGTRGEQYF
>TRBV30|-|-|TRBJ1-4
TGTGCCTGGAGTGTCGGACAGTGGGAAAAACTGTTTTTT
CAWSVGQWEKLFF
>TRBV4-1|-|few|TRBJ2-2
TGCGCCAGCAGCCAAGACGGACTTGTCGGAACCGGGGAGCTGTTTTTT
CASSQDGLVGTGELFF
>TRBV7-9|-|-|TRBJ1-2
TGTGCCAGCAGCTCCCCGGACACCGACTATGGCTACACCTTC
CASSSPDTDYGYTF
>TRBV15|TRBD2|-|TRBJ2-7
TGTGCCACCAGCAATTGGGAGGGTATCCACGAGCAGTACTTC
CATSNWEGIHEQYF
>TRBV28|TRBD2|-|TRBJ2-3
TGTGCCAGCAGTGCCCTTCTCAGGGACTACACAGATACGCAGTATTTT
CASSALLRDYTDTQYF
>TRBV7-8|-|-|TRBJ2-1
TGTGCCAGCAGCTTAGATGTCAGGTCGAATGAGCAGTTCTTC
CASSLDVRSNEQFF
>TRBV28|TRBD1|-|TRBJ2-3
TGTGCCAGCAGTCCTCGGACAGGGGGACTCGGTACGCAGTATTTT
CASSPRTGGLGTQYF
>TRBV28|TRBD1|-|TRBJ1-5
TGTGCCAGCCTCCGCGGACAGGTCAATCAGCCCCAGCATTTT
CASLRGQVNQPQHF
>TRBV27|-|few|TRBJ1-5
TGTGCCAGCAGTTTACTCGGCGGATCCGTAGGTCCCCAGCATTTT
CASSLLGGSVGPQHF
>TRBV19|TRBD1|-|TRBJ2-7
TGTGCCAGTAGTCTTGGACAGGGGGCTTCCTACGAGCAGTACTTC
CASSLGQGASYEQYF
>TRBV7-2|-|-|TRBJ2-7
TGTGCCAGCAAACGAGGCGGGACAGCGGCCACCTACGAGCAGTACTTC
CASKRGGTAATYEQYF
>TRBV4-2|TRBD1|once|TRBJ1-1
TGTGCCAGCAGCCCCCAGGGGGTACAGGGAGGTCCTGAAGCTTTCTTT
CASSPQGVQGGPEAFF
>TRBV9|TRBD2|once|TRBJ2-2
TGTGCCAGCAGCCCCTGGCGGGGGGCTAACACCGGGGAGCTGTTTTTT
CASSPWRGANTGELFF
>TRBV4-1|-|few|TRBJ1-4
TGCGCCAGCAGCCAAGTGGGTGGAGGGAATGAAAAACTGTTTTTT
CASSQVGGGNEKLFF
>TRBV19|TRBD1|-|TRBJ1-5
TGTGCCACCTCACACCGGGACAGTGGCGGGTATTCGCCCCAGCATTTT
CATSHRDSGGYSPQHF
>TRBV5-1|-|-|TRBJ2-2
TGCGCCAGCAGCTTGGCCGCAGGGAACACCGGGGAGCTGTTTTTT
CASSLAAGNTGELFF
>TRBV7-9|-|once|TRBJ2-1
TGTGCCAGCAGCCGACTCGGGACACACTACAATGAGCAGTTCTTC
CASSRLGTHYNEQFF
>TRBV24-1|-|-|TRBJ2-2
TGTGCCACCAGTGATTTGCGCACCGGGGAGCTGTTTTTT
CATSDLRTGELFF
>TRBV15|-|-|TRBJ1-2
TGTGCCACCAGCAGAGATTCCGGGTTCTATGGCTACACCTTC
CATSRDSGFYGYTF
>TRBV29-1|TRBD2|-|TRBJ2-2
TGCAGCGCTATAGCGGGAGGGGGCGGGGAGCTGTTTTTT
CSAIAGGGGELFF
>TRBV5-8|-|-|TRBJ1-5
TGTGCCAGCAGCGTTCGTATCAATCAGCCCCAGCATTTT
CASSVRINQPQHF
>TRBV19|TRBD1|once|TRBJ1-2
TGTGCCAGCCGGGACAGTTATGGCTACACCTTC
CASRDSYGYTF
>TRBV6-6|-|-|TRBJ2-7
TGTGCCAGTGCCTCAGGGTGGTCCACCTACGAGCAGTACTTC
CASASGWSTYEQYF
>TRBV9|-|few|TRBJ1-1
TGTGCCAGCAGCGAGGGGATAGGGGTCGTCGCTGAAGCTTTCTTT
CASSEGIGVVAEAFF
>TRBV29-1|-|-|TRBJ2-1
TGCAGCGTTGAGGGGACACCCTCCTACAATGAGCAGTTCTTC
CSVEGTPSYNEQFF
>TRBV19|TRBD1|-|TRBJ1-5
TGTGCCAGTAGTCTCGGACAGGGGGTCTTTCAGCCCCAGCATTTT
CASSLGQGVFQPQHF
>TRBV7-8|TRBD1|few|TRBJ1-5
TGTGCCAGCAGCGAACAGACAGGGTACGGTCAGCCCCAGCATTTT
CASSEQTGYGQPQHF
>TRBV7-2|TRBD1|-|TRBJ2-1
TGTGCCAGCAGCTTCCAGGGACAGGGTAGCAACAATGAGCAGTTCTTC
CASSFQGQGSNNEQFF